This T cell receptor beta chain was sequenced during a study of blood T cell repertoires in COVID-19. J gave up 9 bases and V 7 bases, and 13 bases lay outside the gene matches. CDR1 is SNHLY, CDR2 FYNNEI, per germline. CDR3 length: 15 residues. All exposed participants met a person with COVID-19 within 2 weeks before entering the study. Using immunoSEQ multiplex PCR, the repertoire was profiled, and TCRdb retains in-frame clones only, with some absent. This table holds fewer than 400,000 clones, roughly 85% found once. The clonotype originates from a young woman who had been exposed to COVID-19. The chain carries TRBV2 and TRBJ2-2, with 8 positions matching TRBD1. Sequenced input: PBMCs or T cells enriched from blood (not recorded which). The CDR3 nucleotides read TGTGCCAGCATTAGGGGAGGACAGGGAGCCTGGGAGCTGTTTTTT. As protein: CASIRGGQGAWELFF.